This T cell receptor (beta chain) stems from a study of chemoradiotherapy in HPV16-positive cancers. Turning to the study itself: Candidate HPV-specific T-cell clones and common TCR motifs came from functional assays in a couple of HPV16-positive patients.

Study results and limitations: During treatment, candidate HPV-specific clones and E7-related motifs expanded in tumor.

On this clone itself: Its target is not known.

Only in-frame clones appear in the TCRdb table, and some are missing; sequencing was by immunoSEQ multiplex PCR. The data contain approximately 27,000 clones, roughly 84% of them singletons. The sequence was collected from a human donor with HPV-associated anogenital cancer. The sample consisted of blood, taken from a patient who underwent chemoradiotherapy.

The CDR3 sequence: CASGGWSDNEQFF. The CDR3 DNA follows: TGTGCCAGCGGCGGGTGGTCAGACAATGAGCAGTTCTTC. The chain joins TRBV2 to TRBJ2-1, with a weak D call TRBD2 (5 bases). CDR3 length equals 13 residues. V dropped 8 bases and J dropped 5 bases, with 13 bases sitting between them. The germline V gene encodes CDR1 SNHLY and CDR2 FYNNEI.